This T cell receptor (beta chain) is drawn from a study of T cell responses to AZD1222 COVID-19 vaccine. Comment on this clone: Its antigen is still unknown.

The CDR3 totals 15 residues. Germline V gene sequence: CDR1 MDHEN, CDR2 SYDVKM. The J segment lost 4 bases and the V segment lost 6 bases, leaving 10 bases of the junction unmatched. Study-wide points: Clonal diversity may have been underestimated, and the donors were mostly white British, with more females than males. Spike regions recognized by vaccine-associated CD4 TCRs spanned the protein, led by 160-218 and 743-854.

The data were produced by immunoSEQ multiplex PCR, yet TCRdb's version contains in-frame clones alone and is incomplete. The sample shows fewer than 200,000 clones, approximately 94% of them seen only once. This TCR was sampled from an adult who received the AZD1222 COVID-19 vaccine. The starting material was peripheral blood, obtained 28 days after the second AZD1222 dose. V usage is TRBV28 and J usage is TRBJ1-2; 8 nucleotides align to TRBD1. CDR3 in amino acids: CASRGQGIAVYGYTF. Written as DNA, the CDR3 is TGTGCCAGCAGAGGACAGGGAATAGCGGTCTATGGCTACACCTTC.